These 6 T cell receptor beta chains originate from one sample sequenced in a study of blood T cells in healthy people across ages. A second PCR, run for 7 to 11 cycles, used a sample-barcoded 5' primer plus a J-beta primer mix. Via MiXCR, TCRdb re-called the 5' RACE reads, giving one row per CDR3 protein. Here the sample spans about 970,000 distinct CDR3 sequences, about 51% being singletons. What was sequenced was blood. The receptors come from a woman aged 55-69 years in good health.

This clonotype was counted only a few times. The chain is built from TRBV4-1 and TRBJ2-3; 7 nucleotides align to TRBD2. The CDR3 has 17 amino acids. The trim removed 1 base at V and 6 bases at J, leaving 13 bases unmatched. From germline, CDR1 is MGHRA and CDR2 YSYEKL. The CDR3 loop is CASSQGVGGSGTDTQYF. CDR3 coding DNA: TGCGCCAGCAGCCAAGGAGTAGGCGGGAGCGGGACGGATACGCAGTATTTT.

The CDR3 DNA follows: TGTGCCTGGAGTGTAAGTGGGCACGAGCAGTACTTC. Amino acids: CAWSVSGHEQYF. V is TRBV30 and J is TRBJ2-4; unclear D gene. TRBJ2-7 matches the DNA end more closely, so the J call is doubtful. The CDR3 is 12 amino acids. Germline assignment: CDR1 GTSNPN and CDR2 SVGIG (reference sequence).

This clonotype was counted a few times. This sequence joins TRBV9 and TRBJ2-5, with 7 positions matching TRBD2. V was clipped by 4 bases and J by 1 base; unmatched bases: 7. Looked up from germline, CDR1 is SGDLS and CDR2 is YYNGEE. The CDR3 runs to 15 residues. In DNA form, the CDR3 reads TGTGCCAGCAGCTTTGGACTAGTCCGCCAAGAGACCCAGTACTTC. Translated: CASSFGLVRQETQYF.

V and J are TRBV20-1 and TRBJ1-2; D is uncertain. With 3 bases removed from V and 7 bases from J, the gap between germline ends came to 9 bases. The length of the CDR3 is 11 residues. Germline CDR1 reads DFQATT; CDR2 reads SNEGSKA (reference sequence). In nucleotides, the CDR3 is TGCAGTGCTAGTTCTCGCGGTGGCTACACCTTC. As protein: CSASSRGGYTF.

The sample holds a few counts of this clonotype. This chain joins TRBV4-2 and TRBJ2-3; D is perhaps TRBD1 or TRBD2 (6 bases each). V lost 0 bases to trimming and J lost 7 bases, with 11 bases between them. Germline V lookup: CDR1 LGHNA, CDR2 YNFKEQ. CDR3 size: 14 residues. The DNA of the CDR3 is TGTGCCAGCAGCCAAGATGAGGGGGGATATACGCAGTATTTT. Amino acids: CASSQDEGGYTQYF.

This clonotype was counted at least ten times. This chain connects TRBV7-2 to TRBJ2-7, with D unclear. The germline V gene encodes CDR1 SGHTA and CDR2 FQGNSA. This CDR3 comprises 13 residues. The V end was cut by 3 bases, the J end by 4 bases, with 10 bases between. The CDR3 sequence: CASSLGRVYEQYF. The DNA for the CDR3 is TGTGCCAGCAGCTTGGGCCGCGTGTACGAGCAGTACTTC. Full variable domain (missing parts from reference TRBV7-2 and TRBJ2-7): GAGVSQSPSNKVTEKGKDVELRCDPISGHTALYWYRQSLGQGLEFLIYFQGNSAPDKSGLPSDRFSAERTGGSVSTLTIQRTQQEDSAVYLCASSLGRVYEQYFGPGTRLTVT.